This entry describes one T cell receptor beta chain. This entry is derived from a study of T cell responses to AZD1222 COVID-19 vaccine. The CDR3 contains 12 residues. Germline CDR1 reads SGHTA; CDR2 reads FQGNSA. V lost 4 bases to trimming and J lost 13 bases, with 14 bases between them. Here immunoSEQ multiplex PCR was the method, and the copy in TCRdb shows in-frame clones only, minus some. The repertoire holds 90,000 or so clones, with around nine tenths as singletons. The specimen was peripheral blood, collected on day 0 of AZD1222 vaccination. This receptor was identified in an adult in good health. J is TRBJ2-1 and V is TRBV7-2, with D perhaps TRBD2 (6 bases). CDR3 sequence: CASSSVGDSQFF. The CDR3 nucleotides are TGTGCCAGCAGCTCCGTAGGGGACTCCCAGTTCTTC. The entire variable domain, with the rest obtained from reference TRBV7-2 and TRBJ2-1, is as follows: GAGVSQSPSNKVTEKGKDVELRCDPISGHTALYWYRQSLGQGLEFLIYFQGNSAPDKSGLPSDRFSAERTGGSVSTLTIQRTQQEDSAVYLCASSSVGDSQFFGPGTRLTVL.